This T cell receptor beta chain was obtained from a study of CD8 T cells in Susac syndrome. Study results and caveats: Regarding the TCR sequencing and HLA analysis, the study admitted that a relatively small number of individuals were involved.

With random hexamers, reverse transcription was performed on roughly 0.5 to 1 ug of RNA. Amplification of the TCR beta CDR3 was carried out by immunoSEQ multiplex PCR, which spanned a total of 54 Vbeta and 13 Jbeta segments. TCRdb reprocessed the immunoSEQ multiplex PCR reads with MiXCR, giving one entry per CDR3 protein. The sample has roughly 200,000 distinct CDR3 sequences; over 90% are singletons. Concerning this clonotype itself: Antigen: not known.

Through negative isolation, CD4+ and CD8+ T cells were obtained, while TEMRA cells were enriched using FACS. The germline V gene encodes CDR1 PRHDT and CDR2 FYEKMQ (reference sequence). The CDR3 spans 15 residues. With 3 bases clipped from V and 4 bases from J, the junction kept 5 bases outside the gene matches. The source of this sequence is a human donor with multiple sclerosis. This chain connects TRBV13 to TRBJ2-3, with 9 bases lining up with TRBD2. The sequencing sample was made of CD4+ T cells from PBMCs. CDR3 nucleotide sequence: TGTGCCAGCAGCTTGATGCGGGGGGGTGCAGATACGCAGTATTTT. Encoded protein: CASSLMRGGADTQYF.